The 10 T cell receptor beta chains below come from one sample, sequenced in a study of blood T cell repertoires in COVID-19. TCRdb's table, derived via immunoSEQ multiplex PCR, lists solely in-frame clones and lacks some. Counted here are 140,000 to 150,000 clones, roughly 86% occurring once; the ten biggest clones make up roughly 15%. Sample: peripheral blood. Receptors originate from a human donor with acute or convalescent COVID-19. The donor label of this sample is uncertain.

The chain combines TRBV27 with TRBJ1-2, with D possibly being TRBD1 (5 bases). V lost 3 bases and J 7 bases, leaving 9 bases between the germline ends. Germline CDR1 and CDR2: MNHEY and SMNVEV (reference sequence). The CDR3 length is 12 residues. CDR3 region: CASSLGRGGYTF. The DNA of the CDR3 is TGTGCCAGCAGTTTGGGGAGGGGTGGCTACACCTTC.

The chain couples TRBV5-1 to TRBJ2-4; maybe TRBD2 (5 bases). The germline V gene has CDR1 SGHRS and CDR2 YFSETQ. V lost 2 bases, J lost 1 base, and 7 bases lay in between. CDR3 length: 14 residues. The CDR3 nucleotides are TGCGCCAGCAGCTTTGAGGGTGCCAAAAACATTCAGTACTTC. Translating it yields CASSFEGAKNIQYF.

This chain connects TRBV6-5 to TRBJ2-6, with D unclear. Germline CDR1 reads MNHEY; CDR2 reads SVGAGI. CDR3 length: 14 residues. Trimming shortened V by 8 bases and J by 4 bases, and 12 bases separated the two germline ends. The CDR3 region has the DNA TGTGCCAGCCAAGGTCTAGGCGGGGCCAACGTCCTGACTTTC. Protein product: CASQGLGGANVLTF.

The chain is built from TRBV19 and TRBJ2-7; TRBD1 matches at 9 bases. The CDR3 contains 14 residues. Looked up from germline, CDR1 is LNHDA and CDR2 is SQIVND (reference sequence). The V and J ends lost 3 bases and 1 base, in that order; junction bases with no gene match: 1. CDR3 in amino acids: CASSMGTGSYEQYF. The CDR3 DNA reads TGTGCCAGTAGTATGGGGACAGGGTCCTACGAGCAGTACTTC. Full variable domain (rest looked up from reference TRBV19 and TRBJ2-7): DGGITQSPKYLFRKEGQNVTLSCEQNLNHDAMYWYRQDPGQGLRLIYYSQIVNDFQKGDIAEGYSVSREKKESFPLTVTSAQKNPTAFYLCASSMGTGSYEQYFGPGTRLTVT.

The genes are TRBV5-1 and TRBJ1-6, with a weak D call TRBD1 (5 bases). The length of the CDR3 is 14 residues. CDR1 SGHRS and CDR2 YFSETQ come from the germline V gene. Trimming shortened V by 0 bases and J by 5 bases, and 6 bases separated the two germline ends. The CDR3 sequence is CASSLEGNNSPLHF. The DNA of the CDR3 is TGCGCCAGCAGCTTGGAGGGGAATAATTCACCCCTCCACTTT.

The V and J genes are TRBV7-8 and TRBJ2-5, with 7 nucleotides matching TRBD1. Germline loops: CDR1 SGHVS, CDR2 FQNEAQ. V shed 5 bases, J shed 3 bases, and the junction held 9 bases outside the gene matches. This CDR3 has 15 amino acids. The CDR3 region is CASSLTSGTEETQYF. The DNA for the CDR3 is TGTGCCAGCAGCCTAACCTCCGGGACAGAAGAGACCCAGTACTTC.

CDR3 loop: CASTLRGQGSPNTEAFF. In DNA, the CDR3 is TGTGCCAGTACCCTAAGGGGGCAGGGGTCCCCGAACACTGAAGCTTTCTTT. This chain links TRBV19 with TRBJ1-1, with 7 bases lining up with TRBD1. Per the germline V gene, CDR1 is LNHDA and CDR2 is SQIVND (reference sequence). The V gene end was trimmed by 7 bases and the J gene end by 1 base; junction bases not matched to a gene: 15. This CDR3 contains 17 residues.

The CDR3, as DNA: TGTGCCAGCAGCCTCTCACGTGGGAGTAATGAAAAACTGTTTTTT. This translates into CASSLSRGSNEKLFF. This chain connects TRBV11-2 to TRBJ1-4, with D unresolved. The V gene's germline CDR1 is SGHAT and CDR2 FQNNGV. Trimming took off 5 bases at V and 4 bases at J, with 14 bases between the two ends. The CDR3 has 15 amino acids. Full variable domain (remainder filled in from reference TRBV11-2 and TRBJ1-4): EAGVAQSPRYKIIEKRQSVAFWCNPISGHATLYWYQQILGQGPKLLIQFQNNGVVDDSQLPKDRFSAERLKGVDSTLKIQPAKLEDSAVYLCASSLSRGSNEKLFFGSGTQLSVL.

The chain uses TRBV6-5 and TRBJ2-1; possible D gene TRBD1, 5 bases. The CDR3 is 14 residues long. In germline, CDR1 is MNHEY, CDR2 SVGAGI. V shed 0 bases and J shed 6 bases, with 9 bases lying between them. The CDR3 is CASSYSGRSNEQFF. DNA of the CDR3: TGTGCCAGCAGTTACTCGGGGCGGTCCAATGAGCAGTTCTTC.

This clone was found once. This chain links TRBV5-1 with TRBJ2-2, with 9 bases lining up with TRBD1. V trimming: 4 bases; J trimming: 3 bases; junction bases outside the gene matches: 4. This CDR3 has 15 amino acids. CDR1 SGHRS and CDR2 YFSETQ come from the germline V gene. This CDR3 reads CASSRTGEYTGELFF. CDR3 DNA sequence: TGCGCCAGCAGCCGGACAGGGGAGTACACCGGGGAGCTGTTTTTT.